A single sample is the source of the 26 T cell receptor beta chains below, sequenced in a study of blood T cell repertoires in COVID-19. Some clones are missing from TCRdb's copy, which holds only in-frame ones; the method was immunoSEQ multiplex PCR. The profile shows about 280,000 clones, roughly 87% of them singletons. The specimen was PBMCs or T cells enriched from blood (not recorded which). Every receptor here comes from a woman in her forties who had recovered from COVID-19.

V and J are TRBV29-1 and TRBJ1-2; 10 bases are a match to TRBD1. From germline, CDR1 is SQVTM and CDR2 ANQGSEA. The CDR3 consists of 15 residues. The J segment lost 7 bases and the V segment lost 3 bases, leaving 11 bases of the junction unmatched. The CDR3 spells CSVEPGTGESGGYTF. The DNA for the CDR3 is TGCAGCGTTGAGCCCGGGACAGGGGAATCGGGTGGCTACACCTTC.

V usage is TRBV6-2 or TRBV6-3 and J usage is TRBJ1-4, with D perhaps TRBD1 (5 bases). CDR3 size: 15 residues. V shed 6 bases and J shed 7 bases, with 18 bases lying between them. CDR1 and CDR2 from the germline V gene are MNHEY and SVGEGT. CDR3 nucleotides: TGTGCCAGCAGCCACGGGGGTACCGGAGGTGAAAAACTGTTTTTT. It encodes CASSHGGTGGEKLFF.

V and J are TRBV6-1 and TRBJ2-1; 13 positions match TRBD2. This CDR3 has 15 residues. CDR1 is MNHNS, CDR2 SASEGT, per germline. The trim removed 4 bases at V and 6 bases at J, leaving 3 bases unmatched. CDR3 in DNA: TGTGCCAGCAGTGGAGGGACTAGCGGGACCAATGAGCAGTTCTTC. Translating gives CASSGGTSGTNEQFF.

This chain links TRBV6-2 or TRBV6-3 with TRBJ1-5; TRBD1 agrees at 9 bases. The CDR3 runs 20 residues. The V gene end was trimmed by 5 bases and the J gene end by 0 bases; junction bases not matched to a gene: 17. Germline CDR1 is MNHEY and CDR2 is SVGEGT. In DNA form, the CDR3 reads TGTGCCAGCAGTGCACAGGGGGCGGTTGCGGGGAAATATAGCAATCAGCCCCAGCATTTT. Translation gives CASSAQGAVAGKYSNQPQHF.

The chain is built from TRBV5-1 and TRBJ2-2; the D is unclear. The CDR3 has 15 amino acids. With 3 bases removed from V and 0 bases from J, the gap between germline ends came to 9 bases. Germline CDR1 is SGHRS and CDR2 is YFSETQ. The CDR3 is CASSWSDPNTGELFF. The CDR3 coding sequence is TGCGCCAGCAGCTGGAGCGACCCGAACACCGGGGAGCTGTTTTTT. Variable domain in full (rest from reference TRBV5-1 and TRBJ2-2): KAGVTQTPRYLIKTRGQQVTLSCSPISGHRSVSWYQQTPGQGLQFLFEYFSETQRNKGNFPGRFSGRQFSNSRSEMNVSTLELGDSALYLCASSWSDPNTGELFFGEGSRLTVL.

The chain has TRBV5-1 and TRBJ1-6; possibly TRBD1 for D (5 bases). Per the germline V gene, CDR1 is SGHRS and CDR2 is YFSETQ. V was clipped by 0 bases and J by 9 bases, with 13 bases between them. The CDR3 covers 15 residues. Here the CDR3 reads CASSLAEGVTSPLHF. As DNA, the CDR3 is TGCGCCAGCAGCTTGGCCGAAGGGGTGACTTCACCCCTCCACTTT.

This chain connects TRBV7-9 to TRBJ2-1; 8 bases align to TRBD2. The CDR3 loop spans 16 amino acids. Losses at the gene ends were 1 base for V and 2 bases for J; bases not matched to a gene: 4. Per the germline V gene, CDR1 is SEHNR and CDR2 is FQNEAQ (reference sequence). CDR3: CASSLESAGAYNEQFF. CDR3 DNA: TGTGCCAGCAGCTTAGAGTCAGCGGGAGCCTACAATGAGCAGTTCTTC.

The chain recombines TRBV29-1 with TRBJ2-1; 8 bases are shared with TRBD1. The V and J ends lost 7 bases and 6 bases, in that order; junction bases with no gene match: 5. The CDR3 length is 12 residues. Germline CDR1 is SQVTM and CDR2 is ANQGSEA. The CDR3 loop reads CSAHRGVNEQFF. The DNA for the CDR3 is TGCAGCGCGCACAGGGGGGTCAATGAGCAGTTCTTC.

The chain employs TRBV4-1 and TRBJ1-4; 8 bases are a match to TRBD1. The germline V gene encodes CDR1 MGHRA and CDR2 YSYEKL. The junction had 7 bases not matched to a gene; V was cut back by 0 bases and J by 7 bases. The CDR3 loop spans 16 amino acids. The CDR3, as DNA: TGCGCCAGCAGCCAAGACTTCGGACAGGGTGGTGAAAAACTGTTTTTT. Residues: CASSQDFGQGGEKLFF.

This chain joins TRBV4-2 and TRBJ2-2; D uncertain. The CDR3 contains 15 residues. Germline V gene data show CDR1 as LGHNA and CDR2 as YNFKEQ. V was pared by 0 bases and J by 0 bases, with 5 bases between. In DNA, the CDR3 is TGTGCCAGCAGCCAAGAGGCACCGAACACCGGGGAGCTGTTTTTT. Translated, it gives CASSQEAPNTGELFF.

This CDR3 is CASSPGLAGGRANEQFF. CDR3 bases: TGTGCCAGCAGCCCGGGACTAGCGGGAGGTCGGGCGAATGAGCAGTTCTTC. V usage is TRBV7-2 and J usage is TRBJ2-1, with 15 bases aligning to TRBD2. J was trimmed by 7 bases and V by 5 bases; bases with no gene match: 9. Germline assignment: CDR1 SGHTA and CDR2 FQGNSA. The CDR3 is made up of 17 amino acids.

This chain's CDR3 is CASSPDRGRTDTQYF. The CDR3 nucleotides read TGTGCCAGCAGCCCCGACAGGGGGCGCACAGATACGCAGTATTTT. The chain couples TRBV12-1 to TRBJ2-3; the tabulated D call, TRBD1, remains unverified against the DNA. TRBV12-1 is a recognized pseudogene. The CDR3 contains 15 residues.

The chain has TRBV12-3 or TRBV12-4 and TRBJ1-2, with 8 positions matching TRBD1. Trimming at V came to 5 bases and at J to 4 bases, leaving 3 bases not matched to a gene. The CDR3 has 13 amino acids. CDR3 DNA: TGTGCCAGCAGTGTGGACAGGGCCTATGGCTACACCTTC. It yields the protein CASSVDRAYGYTF.

The chain employs TRBV4-1 and TRBJ2-5; 8 bases match TRBD1. Losses at the gene ends were 0 bases for V and 5 bases for J; bases not matched to a gene: 5. This CDR3 spans 15 amino acids. Germline values: CDR1 MGHRA, CDR2 YSYEKL. The CDR3 DNA follows: TGCGCCAGCAGCCAAGAGGACAGGGAAGGGGAGACCCAGTACTTC. It codes for CASSQEDREGETQYF.

V usage is TRBV25-1 and J usage is TRBJ1-4; the D is unclear. Germline loops: CDR1 MGHDK, CDR2 SYGVNS. The V gene lost 7 bases and the J gene lost 10 bases, with 22 bases spanning the gap. The CDR3 contains 15 residues. DNA of the CDR3: TGTGCCAGCAAGGGAGGGTTTCTGCCCTCTGGAAAACTGTTTTTT. Its protein product is CASKGGFLPSGKLFF.

This rearrangement joins TRBV19 to TRBJ2-1; 10 bases align to TRBD2. Germline CDR1 LNHDA, CDR2 SQIVND (reference sequence). The CDR3 has 17 amino acids. Trimming removed 4 bases from V and 3 bases from J; junction bases left unmatched: 9. The CDR3 sequence is CASSTRSSGSLYNEQFF. CDR3 coding DNA: TGTGCCAGTAGTACCCGGTCTAGCGGGAGCCTCTACAATGAGCAGTTCTTC.

The chain recombines TRBV19 with TRBJ1-1; 9 bases are a match to TRBD1. This CDR3 spans 15 amino acids. V lost 4 bases and J lost 5; bases outside the gene matches: 8. CDR1 and CDR2 (germline): LNHDA, SQIVND (reference sequence). CDR3 sequence (DNA): TGTGCCAGTAGTACCAAGGACAGGGGTCGAACTGAAGCTTTCTTT. This codes for CASSTKDRGRTEAFF.

V gene TRBV4-2 combines with J gene TRBJ2-1; 7 bases match TRBD1. CDR3 length: 16 residues. Losses at the gene ends were 4 bases for V and 6 bases for J; bases not matched to a gene: 12. Germline V lookup: CDR1 LGHNA, CDR2 YNFKEQ. The CDR3 spells CASSPRLGGTGNEQFF. The CDR3, as DNA: TGTGCCAGCAGCCCCAGGCTAGGGGGCACCGGCAATGAGCAGTTCTTC.

The rearrangement joins TRBV18 to TRBJ2-7; TRBD2 matches at 10 bases. V was clipped by 2 bases and J by 2 bases; unmatched bases: 12. The CDR3 is 18 amino acids. Germline values: CDR1 KGHSH, CDR2 LQKENI. CDR3 sequence reads: CASSPTSGTFGSTYEQYF. The DNA for the CDR3 is TGTGCCAGCTCACCAACTAGCGGGACCTTTGGTTCCACCTACGAGCAGTACTTC.

This clone was counted once. V gene TRBV19 combines with J gene TRBJ1-5; D possibly corresponds to TRBD1 (5 bases). The CDR3 covers 14 residues. The germline V gene encodes CDR1 LNHDA and CDR2 SQIVND (reference sequence). The V and J ends lost 10 bases and 4 bases respectively, with 17 bases between them. DNA of the CDR3: TGTGCCACCGCCAGGGCAGATGATAATCAGCCCCAGCATTTT. Encoded protein: CATARADDNQPQHF.

The chain couples TRBV30 to TRBJ2-5; a weak D match, TRBD1 (7 bases). V was pared by 2 bases and J by 4 bases, with 14 bases between. The CDR3 spans 14 residues. Germline CDR1 GTSNPN, CDR2 SVGIG (reference sequence). The CDR3 region has the DNA TGTGCCTGGAGTTCATCCAGGGGGGTAGAGACCCAGTACTTC. Translation gives CAWSSSRGVETQYF.

The rearrangement uses TRBV5-4 and TRBJ2-1; 7 nucleotides align to TRBD1. In germline, CDR1 is SGHNT, CDR2 YYREEE (reference sequence). V dropped 1 base and J dropped 9; count of bases not matched to a gene: 7. The length of the CDR3 is 14 residues. CDR3 protein: CASSLIAPGGEQFF. DNA for the CDR3: TGTGCCAGCAGCTTGATAGCCCCAGGGGGTGAGCAGTTCTTC.

J is TRBJ2-7 and V is TRBV29-1; 7 bases fit TRBD1. This CDR3 is built from 14 residues. V lost 3 bases, J lost 0 bases, and 5 bases stayed unmatched. Germline lookup yields CDR1 SQVTM and CDR2 ANQGSEA. The CDR3 nucleotides are TGCAGCGTTGAGTCGGGGACAGCCTCCTACGAGCAGTACTTC. Amino acid sequence: CSVESGTASYEQYF.

This chain joins TRBV29-1 and TRBJ2-2; the match to TRBD1 covers 9 bases. Germline loops: CDR1 SQVTM, CDR2 ANQGSEA. V lost 7 bases, J lost 5 bases, and 11 bases stayed unmatched. The CDR3 has 15 residues. This chain's CDR3 is CSAKRQGDITGELFF. The CDR3 region has the DNA TGCAGCGCAAAACGACAGGGGGATATAACCGGGGAGCTGTTTTTT.

The chain combines TRBV13 with TRBJ2-7; 7 bases are a match to TRBD1. The CDR3 is 17 residues long. Per germline, CDR1 PRHDT and CDR2 FYEKMQ (reference sequence). After removal of 5 bases from V and 0 bases from J, the junction contained 13 bases not matched to a gene. The CDR3 sequence is CASSELLVGDSSYEQYF. CDR3 sequence (DNA): TGTGCCAGCAGCGAGCTTCTAGTGGGGGACAGCTCCTACGAGCAGTACTTC.

V usage is TRBV7-8 and J usage is TRBJ2-1; D ambiguous. From germline, CDR1 is SGHVS and CDR2 FQNEAQ. The CDR3 is 11 residues long. Trimming removed 5 bases from V and 5 bases from J, with 4 bases in between. CDR3 sequence reads: CASSPDNEQFF. The CDR3 DNA is TGTGCCAGCAGCCCGGACAATGAGCAGTTCTTC.